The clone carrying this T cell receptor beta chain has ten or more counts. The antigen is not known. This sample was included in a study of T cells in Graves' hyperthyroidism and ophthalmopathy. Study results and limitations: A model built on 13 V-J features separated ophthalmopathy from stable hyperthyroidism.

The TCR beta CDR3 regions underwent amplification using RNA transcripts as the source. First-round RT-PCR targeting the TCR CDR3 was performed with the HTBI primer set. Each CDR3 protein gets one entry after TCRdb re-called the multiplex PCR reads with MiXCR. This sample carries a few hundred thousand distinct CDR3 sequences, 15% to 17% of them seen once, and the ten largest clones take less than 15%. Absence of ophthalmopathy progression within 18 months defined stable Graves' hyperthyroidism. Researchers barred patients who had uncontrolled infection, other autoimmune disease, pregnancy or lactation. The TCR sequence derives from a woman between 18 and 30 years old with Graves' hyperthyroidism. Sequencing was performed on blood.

CDR3 residues: CASSFISSNQPQHF. The DNA for the CDR3 is TGTGCCAGCAGTTTCATCAGTAGCAATCAGCCCCAGCATTTT. The chain carries TRBV6-2 or TRBV6-3 and TRBJ1-5; no definite D call. Germline V gives CDR1 MNHEY, CDR2 SVGEGT. With 4 bases removed from V and 0 bases from J, the gap between germline ends came to 7 bases. There are 14 residues in the CDR3.